One sample yielded the 22 T cell receptor beta chains listed below, sequenced in a study of T cells in Graves' hyperthyroidism and ophthalmopathy. RNA transcripts gave rise to amplified TCR beta CDR3 regions. When the TCR CDR3 underwent first-round RT-PCR, the HTBI primer set was used. TCRdb ran MiXCR on the multiplex PCR reads and lists one entry per CDR3 protein. The sample shows approximately 630,000 distinct CDR3 sequences, 16% of them seen only once. The sequenced material came from blood. These receptors were taken from a woman aged 30 to 39 with Graves' hyperthyroidism.

In its sample, this clonotype was seen a few times. This may arise from a read error, as a much more abundant clone is one base away. This rearrangement joins TRBV12-3 or TRBV12-4 to TRBJ1-5, with 12 bases aligning to TRBD1. The CDR3 totals 19 residues. The DNA for the CDR3 is TGTGCCAGCAGTTCGGGCCGGGACAGGGGGCGCCAGAAGGATCACCCCCAGCATTTT. Its translation is CASSSGRDRGRQKDHPQHF.

Notes on this clonotype: An end of the junction differs from the germline gene, which may be a read error. The chain joins TRBV6-2 or TRBV6-3 to TRBJ2-1; TRBD2 matches at 9 bases. CDR1 is MNHEY, CDR2 SVGEGT, per germline. The CDR3 runs to 14 residues. CDR3 region: CASVKREARNKQFF. The DNA for the CDR3 is TGTGCCAGTGTTAAGCGGGAGGCGCGCAATAAGCAGTTCTTC.

The rearrangement joins TRBV7-3 to TRBJ2-1; maybe TRBD2 (5 bases). The germline V and J ends were trimmed by 2 bases and 5 bases, with 10 bases remaining between them. This CDR3 has 14 residues. The V gene's germline CDR1 is SGHTA and CDR2 FQGTGA. The CDR3 loop reads CASSLFGLDNEQFF. The CDR3 DNA follows: TGTGCCAGCAGCTTATTCGGACTTGACAATGAGCAGTTCTTC.

This clonotype was recorded many times. V is TRBV27 and J is TRBJ2-7, with D perhaps matching TRBD1 (5 bases). Trimming took off 2 bases at V and 3 bases at J, with 11 bases between the two ends. The CDR3 runs to 14 residues. In germline, CDR1 is MNHEY, CDR2 SMNVEV (reference sequence). CDR3: CASSLRGLHYEQYF. The CDR3 DNA reads as TGTGCCAGCAGTTTAAGGGGCCTTCACTACGAGCAGTACTTC.

This clonotype was seen ten or more times. V is TRBV20-1 and J is TRBJ1-5, with 10 nucleotides matching TRBD1. The CDR3 totals 14 residues. The germline V gene encodes CDR1 DFQATT and CDR2 SNEGSKA (reference sequence). The V gene end was trimmed by 3 bases and the J gene end by 5 bases; junction bases not matched to a gene: 4. The CDR3 is CSASSGTGDQPQHF. The DNA of the CDR3 is TGCAGTGCTAGCTCCGGGACAGGGGATCAGCCCCAGCATTTT.

The chain employs TRBV14 and TRBJ2-2; D perhaps matches TRBD2 (6 bases). This CDR3 has 19 residues. CDR1 and CDR2 (germline): SGHDN, FVKESK. The V end lost 1 base, the J end lost 3 bases, and 21 bases lay between the germline ends. The CDR3 region is CASSQVWLRSGRHTGELFF. In nucleotides, the CDR3 is TGTGCCAGCAGCCAAGTATGGTTGAGGAGCGGGCGTCACACCGGGGAGCTGTTTTTT.

CDR3 sequence reads: CAISLGQLNYGYTF. For the CDR3, the DNA is TGTGCCATCAGTCTCGGACAGTTGAACTATGGCTACACCTTC. The chain recombines TRBV10-3 with TRBJ1-2; D is perhaps TRBD1 (6 bases). In germline, CDR1 is ENHRY, CDR2 SYGVKD. This CDR3 region has 14 residues. V was cut by 5 bases and J by 2 bases, with 12 bases left in between.

In this sample, this clonotype turned up a few times. This chain uses TRBV27 with TRBJ2-7; TRBD1 is a possible D gene (6 bases). Germline assignment: CDR1 MNHEY and CDR2 SMNVEV (reference sequence). This CDR3 contains 14 residues. Trimming took 8 bases from V and 0 from J, leaving 14 bases between them. The CDR3 reads CASAPRTASYEQYF. Here the CDR3 DNA reads TGTGCCAGCGCCCCACGGACAGCCTCCTACGAGCAGTACTTC.

J is TRBJ2-7 and V is TRBV29-1; 15 bases are shared with TRBD2. This CDR3 has 15 amino acids. The V gene end was trimmed by 3 bases and the J gene end by 5 bases; junction bases not matched to a gene: 5. The germline V gene has CDR1 SQVTM and CDR2 ANQGSEA. CDR3 in DNA: TGCAGCGTTGAGTGGACTAGCGGGAGGGCCAACGAGCAGTACTTC. Its translation is CSVEWTSGRANEQYF.

The chain combines TRBV7-9 with TRBJ1-1, with D unresolved. The length of the CDR3 is 13 residues. CDR1 and CDR2 (germline): SEHNR, FQNEAQ (reference sequence). Trimming took off 1 base at V and 6 bases at J, with 9 bases between the two ends. CDR3 region: CASSLGPGAEAFF. The DNA for the CDR3 is TGTGCCAGCAGCTTAGGTCCGGGTGCTGAAGCTTTCTTT. Based on the CDR3 plus reference TRBV7-9 and TRBJ1-1, the full variable domain is DTGVSQNPRHKITKRGQNVTFRCDPISEHNRLYWYRQTLGQGPEFLTYFQNEAQLEKSRLLSDRFSAERPKGSFSTLEIQRTEQGDSAMYLCASSLGPGAEAFFGQGTRLTVV.

This chain links TRBV20-1 with TRBJ2-1; the match to TRBD2 covers 9 bases. This CDR3 is 20 amino acids long. CDR1 is DFQATT, CDR2 SNEGSKA, per germline (reference sequence). V lost 4 bases, J lost 8 bases, and 27 bases stayed unmatched. Here the CDR3 reads CSAKGIGVRGREGVGHEQFF. CDR3 DNA: TGCAGTGCTAAGGGTATAGGTGTGCGGGGGCGGGAGGGCGTAGGGCATGAGCAGTTCTTC.

The chain has TRBV9 and TRBJ2-7, with 8 nucleotides matching TRBD2. Germline lookup yields CDR1 SGDLS and CDR2 YYNGEE. The CDR3 runs to 15 residues. J gave up 5 bases and V 4 bases, and 11 bases lay outside the gene matches. The CDR3 nucleotides read TGTGCCAGCAGCCCCCGCGGGCGGGAGGCCCACGAGCAGTACTTC. Translated, it gives CASSPRGREAHEQYF.

The genes are TRBV10-1 and TRBJ2-1; the D call may be TRBD1 or TRBD2 (6 bases each). Trimming stripped 0 bases from V and 9 bases from J, with 15 bases between. The CDR3 runs to 15 residues. CDR1 and CDR2 from the germline V gene are WNHNN and SYGVQD (reference sequence). The CDR3 sequence: CASSESRGPGREQFF. Here the CDR3 DNA reads TGCGCCAGCAGTGAGTCACGGGGGCCCGGTCGTGAGCAGTTCTTC.

This clonotype was recorded many times. The CDR3 DNA sequence: TGCAGTGCTAGAGATCATAGACAGCCCTCCTACGAGCAGTACTTC. It is translated as CSARDHRQPSYEQYF. This chain joins TRBV20-1 and TRBJ2-7, with a possible D match to TRBD1 (5 bases). The CDR3 extends over 15 amino acids. CDR1 is DFQATT and CDR2 is SNEGSKA in the germline V gene (reference sequence). Trimming cost V 0 bases and J 0 bases, with 12 bases left between them.

In its sample, this clonotype was seen a few times. J is TRBJ2-1 and V is TRBV19; 8 nucleotides align to TRBD2. The CDR3 is made up of 15 amino acids. Trimming took 3 bases from V and 0 from J; bases not matched to a gene: 1. The germline V gene has CDR1 LNHDA and CDR2 SQIVND (reference sequence). The CDR3 DNA reads TGTGCCAGTAGTATGCGGGGGGCCTCCTACAATGAGCAGTTCTTC. This codes for CASSMRGASYNEQFF.

The J gene is TRBJ2-7, the V gene TRBV6-9; D unresolved. V dropped 2 bases and J dropped 3 bases, with 11 bases sitting between them. This CDR3 has 14 residues. In germline, CDR1 is MNHGY, CDR2 SVAAGI. DNA for the CDR3: TGTGCCAGCAGTTATCATTTGGCGGACTACGAGCAGTACTTC. It codes for CASSYHLADYEQYF.

This clonotype was found many times. This chain uses TRBV2 with TRBJ2-1, with a tentative D call TRBD2 (6 bases). Germline loops: CDR1 SNHLY, CDR2 FYNNEI. The V gene lost 7 bases and the J gene lost 7 bases, with 20 bases spanning the gap. The CDR3 extends over 15 amino acids. The CDR3 loop is CASNPVGGANNEQFF. Here the CDR3 DNA reads TGTGCCAGCAACCCGGTGGGGGGAGCCAATAATGAGCAGTTCTTC.

A few counts support this clonotype. V and J are TRBV5-4 and TRBJ2-3, with 7 bases lining up with TRBD1. This CDR3 is built from 15 residues. The junction had 6 bases not matched to a gene; V was cut back by 4 bases and J by 1 base. The V gene's germline CDR1 is SGHNT and CDR2 YYREEE (reference sequence). The CDR3 reads CASSPGQVRTDTQYF. The CDR3 bases are TGTGCCAGCAGCCCAGGACAGGTCCGCACAGATACGCAGTATTTT. The full variable domain, rest sourced from reference TRBV5-4 and TRBJ2-3, is ETGVTQSPTHLIKTRGQQVTLRCSSQSGHNTVSWYQQALGQGPQFIFQYYREEENGRGNFPPRFSGLQFPNYSSELNVNALELDDSALYLCASSPGQVRTDTQYFGPGTRLTVL.

This clonotype was detected ten times or more. This rearrangement joins TRBV28 to TRBJ2-7, with TRBD1 matching 11 bases. CDR3 length equals 15 residues. Germline V gene sequence: CDR1 MDHEN, CDR2 SYDVKM. J was trimmed by 0 bases and V by 6 bases; bases with no gene match: 4. DNA for the CDR3: TGTGCCAGCAGCGGGACAGGGGGATTCTCCTACGAGCAGTACTTC. It codes for CASSGTGGFSYEQYF.

This clonotype was picked up many times. The chain combines TRBV28 with TRBJ2-1; D may be TRBD2 (5 bases). V was trimmed by 6 bases and J by 10 bases, leaving 10 bases between them. Germline V gene lookup returns CDR1 MDHEN and CDR2 SYDVKM. This CDR3 is 11 amino acids long. The CDR3 is CASRQSGEQFF. CDR3 DNA sequence: TGTGCCAGCAGACAAAGCGGAGAGCAGTTCTTC.

This clonotype was seen repeatedly, ten times or more. This chain joins TRBV27 and TRBJ1-6; D is undetermined. V lost 3 bases to trimming and J lost 6 bases, with 3 bases between them. The CDR3 spans 12 residues. The germline CDR1 and CDR2 sequences are MNHEY and SMNVEV (reference sequence). CDR3: CASSFPNSPLHF. The CDR3 bases are TGTGCCAGCAGTTTCCCTAATTCACCCCTCCACTTT.

This clonotype was counted many times. This chain connects TRBV5-1 to TRBJ2-1; D may correspond to TRBD1 or TRBD2 (5 bases each). The germline gives CDR1 SGHRS, CDR2 YFSETQ. V lost 1 base and J 7 bases, leaving 18 bases between the germline ends. The CDR3 runs 16 residues. CDR3 DNA sequence: TGCGCCAGCAGCTTGTCTATGGGGACGGGGCGGAATGAGCAGTTCTTC. It codes for CASSLSMGTGRNEQFF. Filled out from reference TRBV5-1 and TRBJ2-1, the complete variable domain reads KAGVTQTPRYLIKTRGQQVTLSCSPISGHRSVSWYQQTPGQGLQFLFEYFSETQRNKGNFPGRFSGRQFSNSRSEMNVSTLELGDSALYLCASSLSMGTGRNEQFFGPGTRLTVL.